This TCR beta chain was documented in a study of blood T cell repertoires in COVID-19. Turning to the study itself: Donors in the United States, Italy and Spain gave samples during acute or convalescent COVID-19. Sources were T cells, B-cell-depleted T cells, or PBMCs; the material itself was cDNA or gDNA.

The V gene's germline CDR1 is SGHKS and CDR2 YYEKEE (reference sequence). The V end lost 4 bases, the J end lost 4 bases, and 11 bases lay between the germline ends. This CDR3 contains 13 residues. Per the original data handling: Amplifying reference gene primers gave estimates of nucleated cell counts. Assay: immunoSEQ multiplex PCR; the TCRdb copy retains only in-frame clones and omits some. Clonal size and the V and J genes are those of that table, whereas D and trimming came from the DNA. The sample lists tens of thousands of clones; around 84% were seen once. This chain connects TRBV5-5 to TRBJ1-2, with D maybe TRBD1 (6 bases). The receptor's source is a man between 65 and 80 years old with active COVID-19. The sequencing sample was made of peripheral blood. The CDR3 reads CASSLDSTYGYTF. CDR3 nucleotide sequence: TGTGCCAGCAGCCTGGACAGTACCTATGGCTACACCTTC.